The clone carrying this T cell receptor beta chain was seen more than once but under ten times. The antigen remains undetermined. CDR3 length: 13 amino acids. The V gene lost 3 bases and the J gene lost 0 bases, with 6 bases spanning the gap. The germline gives CDR1 MNHEY, CDR2 SVGEGT. The data stem from a study of tissue T cells after allogeneic stem cell transplantation. The repertoire was sequenced with immunoSEQ multiplex PCR; TCRdb's copy has only in-frame clones and lacks some. The sample contains approximately 6,100 clones, 55% to 65% of which appear only once. Study-wide findings and caveats: Blood and spleen captured only part of the tissue TCR repertoire.

The chain employs TRBV6-2 or TRBV6-3 and TRBJ2-7; D is uncertain. Sequences were derived from duodenum tissue, sampled at autopsy. This TCR was sampled from a woman between 18 and 55 years old with breast cancer. CDR3 nucleotides: TGTGCCAGCAGTTATGTCGCCTCCTACGAGCAGTACTTC. Translation gives CASSYVASYEQYF.